This T cell receptor beta chain was profiled in a study of PD-L1 blockade in urothelial cancer. Study overall: The patients first took atezolizumab in about 2014, receiving 1,200 mg intravenously every 3 weeks. Most patients, twenty-five of 29, were males with bladder-origin cancer. Blood samples had a median of 141,255 T cells. Study-wide points: Clonality of blood TCR below the median before treatment predicted better survival.

On this clone: What it binds is not known.

The assay was immunoSEQ multiplex PCR, and TCRdb's table has in-frame clones only and misses some. The profile shows under 35,000 clones, 80% to 90% of them singletons. Looked up from germline, CDR1 is SGHNT and CDR2 is YYREEE (reference sequence). This CDR3 is 16 amino acids long. The germline V and J ends were trimmed by 4 bases and 8 bases, with 22 bases remaining between them. Documented time point: peripheral blood 6 weeks after treatment start. J is TRBJ2-1 and V is TRBV5-4; possible D gene TRBD2, 5 bases. This TCR was sampled from an elderly man with urothelial cancer. The sequencing here drew on PBMCs, taken around atezolizumab (anti-PD-L1) treatment. CDR3: CASSPPGIEGDYEQFF. Written as DNA, the CDR3 is TGTGCCAGCAGCCCACCCGGGATTGAGGGCGACTATGAGCAGTTCTTC.